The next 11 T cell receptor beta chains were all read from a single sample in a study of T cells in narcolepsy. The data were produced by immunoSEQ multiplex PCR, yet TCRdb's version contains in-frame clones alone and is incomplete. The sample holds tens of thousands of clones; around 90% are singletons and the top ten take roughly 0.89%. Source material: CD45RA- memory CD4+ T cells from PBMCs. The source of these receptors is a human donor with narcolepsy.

This CDR3 is CASSVAGNTEAFF. The CDR3 nucleotides are TGTGCCAGCAGCGTAGCAGGAAACACTGAAGCTTTCTTT. The V and J genes are TRBV9 and TRBJ1-1, with D hard to call. The V and J ends lost 0 bases and 2 bases respectively, with 5 bases between them. CDR3 size: 13 residues. Germline CDR1 is SGDLS and CDR2 is YYNGEE.

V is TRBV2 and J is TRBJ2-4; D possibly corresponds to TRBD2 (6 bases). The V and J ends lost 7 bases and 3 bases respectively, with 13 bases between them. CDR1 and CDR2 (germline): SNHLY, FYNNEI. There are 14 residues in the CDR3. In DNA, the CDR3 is TGTGCCAGCAACCCCGCCGGGGGCAAAAACATTCAGTACTTC. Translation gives CASNPAGGKNIQYF.

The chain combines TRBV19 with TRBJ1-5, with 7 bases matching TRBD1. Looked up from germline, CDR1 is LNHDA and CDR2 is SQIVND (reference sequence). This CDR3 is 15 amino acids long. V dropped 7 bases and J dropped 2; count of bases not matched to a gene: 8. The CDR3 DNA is TGTGCCAGTAAGAGGGGGCGAGACGGCAATCAGCCCCAGCATTTT. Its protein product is CASKRGRDGNQPQHF.

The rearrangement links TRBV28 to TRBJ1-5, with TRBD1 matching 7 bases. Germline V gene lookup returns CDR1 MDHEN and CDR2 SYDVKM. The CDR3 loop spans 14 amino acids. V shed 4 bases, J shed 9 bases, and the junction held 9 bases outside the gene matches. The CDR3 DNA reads TGTGCCAGCAGTTCAGGACAGGTGGGTCGGCCCCAGCATTTT. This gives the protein CASSSGQVGRPQHF.

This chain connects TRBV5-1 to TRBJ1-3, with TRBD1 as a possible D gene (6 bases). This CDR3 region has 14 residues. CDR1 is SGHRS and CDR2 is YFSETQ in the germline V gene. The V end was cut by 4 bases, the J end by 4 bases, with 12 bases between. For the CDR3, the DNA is TGCGCCAGCAGCCCAAGGACAGACGGAAACACCATATATTTT. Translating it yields CASSPRTDGNTIYF.

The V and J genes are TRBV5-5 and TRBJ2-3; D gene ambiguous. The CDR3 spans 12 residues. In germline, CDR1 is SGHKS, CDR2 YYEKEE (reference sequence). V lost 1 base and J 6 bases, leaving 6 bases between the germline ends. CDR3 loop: CASSLLPDTQYF. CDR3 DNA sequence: TGTGCCAGCAGCTTGTTACCCGATACGCAGTATTTT.

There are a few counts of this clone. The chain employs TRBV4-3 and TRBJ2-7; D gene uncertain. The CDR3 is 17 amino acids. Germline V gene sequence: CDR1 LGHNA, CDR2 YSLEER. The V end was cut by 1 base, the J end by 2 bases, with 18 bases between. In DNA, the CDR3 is TGCGCCAGCAGCCAAGGATGGCAGACCTTACGCGCCTACGAGCAGTACTTC. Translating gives CASSQGWQTLRAYEQYF.

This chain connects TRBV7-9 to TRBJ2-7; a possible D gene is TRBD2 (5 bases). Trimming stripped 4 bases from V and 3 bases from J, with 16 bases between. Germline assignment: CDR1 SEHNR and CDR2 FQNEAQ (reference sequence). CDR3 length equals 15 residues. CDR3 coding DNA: TGTGCCAGCAGCTCCCCGGACTTAGGTTTCTACGAGCAGTACTTC. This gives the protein CASSSPDLGFYEQYF.

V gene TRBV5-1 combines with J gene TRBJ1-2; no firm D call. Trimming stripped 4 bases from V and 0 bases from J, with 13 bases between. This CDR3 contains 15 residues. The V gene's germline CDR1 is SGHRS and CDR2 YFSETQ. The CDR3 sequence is CASSPDTTANYGYTF. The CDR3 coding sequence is TGCGCCAGCAGCCCTGACACCACTGCTAACTATGGCTACACCTTC.

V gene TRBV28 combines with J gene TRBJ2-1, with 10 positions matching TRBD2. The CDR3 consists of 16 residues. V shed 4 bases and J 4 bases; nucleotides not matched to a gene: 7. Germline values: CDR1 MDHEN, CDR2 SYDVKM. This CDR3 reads CASSSPGLAAYNEQFF. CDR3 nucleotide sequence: TGTGCCAGCAGTTCCCCCGGACTAGCGGCGTACAATGAGCAGTTCTTC. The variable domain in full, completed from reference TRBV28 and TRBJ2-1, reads DVKVTQSSRYLVKRTGEKVFLECVQDMDHENMFWYRQDPGLGLRLIYFSYDVKMKEKGDIPEGYSVSREKKERFSLILESASTNQTSMYLCASSSPGLAAYNEQFFGPGTRLTVL.

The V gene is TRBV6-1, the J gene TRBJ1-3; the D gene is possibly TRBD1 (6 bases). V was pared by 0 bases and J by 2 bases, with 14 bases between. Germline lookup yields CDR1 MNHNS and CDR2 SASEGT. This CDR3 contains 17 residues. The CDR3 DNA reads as TGTGCCAGCAGTGAAGCGCTGTTGGGGGGCACTGGAAACACCATATATTTT. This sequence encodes CASSEALLGGTGNTIYF.